This TCR beta chain was sequenced in a study of blood T cell repertoires in COVID-19. Germline CDR1 SGHAT, CDR2 FQNNGV. The CDR3 length is 14 residues. J gave up 14 bases and V 2 bases, and 10 bases lay outside the gene matches. Sequencing used immunoSEQ multiplex PCR; TCRdb keeps in-frame clones, though not all of them. The sample lists tens of thousands of clones, about nine tenths occurring once. Sequenced sample: peripheral blood. The receptor comes from a human donor in a cohort sampled during active COVID-19. The chain employs TRBV11-2 and TRBJ2-1; 9 positions agree with TRBD1. CDR3 amino acids: CASSLTGGPFGEFF. The CDR3 DNA follows: TGTGCCAGCAGCTTAACAGGGGGCCCTTTCGGAGAGTTCTTC.